This T cell receptor beta chain is from a study of blood T cell repertoires in COVID-19. Study in general: Samples taken during acute and convalescent COVID-19 were collected in the United States, Italy and Spain. In each case, the material was cDNA or gDNA derived from T cells, B-cell-depleted T cells, or PBMCs.

This CDR3 spans 16 amino acids. Trimming pared 4 bases from V and 1 base from J, leaving 18 bases between. Germline assignment: CDR1 SGHRS and CDR2 YFSETQ. Original processing notes: The assay estimated nucleated cells by amplifying reference gene primers. Method: immunoSEQ multiplex PCR; TCRdb's copy keeps in-frame clones and lacks some. V and J calls and clone size follow that table, whereas D and trimming were derived from the DNA. This table has 110,000 or so clones, about 88% appearing once. This chain links TRBV5-1 with TRBJ2-7, with D perhaps matching TRBD2 (6 bases). The clonotype originates from a woman aged 65 to 85 who had recovered from COVID-19. Sequencing used peripheral blood. CDR3 residues: CASSLPSGGLSYEQYF. Here the CDR3 DNA reads TGCGCCAGCAGCCTACCATCCGGGGGATTGTCCTACGAGCAGTACTTC. Variable domain in full (rest from reference TRBV5-1 and TRBJ2-7): KAGVTQTPRYLIKTRGQQVTLSCSPISGHRSVSWYQQTPGQGLQFLFEYFSETQRNKGNFPGRFSGRQFSNSRSEMNVSTLELGDSALYLCASSLPSGGLSYEQYFGPGTRLTVT.